The 24 T cell receptor beta chains listed next were all sequenced from one sample in a study of blood T cell repertoires in COVID-19 (dated by TCRdb to 2019 to 2021). Library preparation employed the immunoSEQ multiplex PCR assay. This is the immuneACCESS table as TCRdb keeps it, with only in-frame sequences that have V and J called. A part of the clones is gone; compared with another copy, unresolved V genes explain less than half, and the rest is unexplained. The sample yields about 140,000 clones; about 76% were counted once. Around 8.4% of the sample goes to the ten largest clones. The sequenced sample was peripheral blood. The receptors were gathered from a human donor in a cohort sampled during active COVID-19.

The CDR3 here is CASSPGDRYVYEQYF. CDR3 DNA sequence: TGTGCCAGCAGCCCAGGGGATCGTTACGTATACGAGCAGTACTTC. The chain carries TRBV28 and TRBJ2-7; weak D call: TRBD1 (6 bases). The CDR3 runs 15 residues. Looked up from germline, CDR1 is MDHEN and CDR2 is SYDVKM. V was shortened by 6 bases and J by 4 bases, with 19 bases between the two germline ends.

The V gene is TRBV27, the J gene TRBJ2-7; possible D gene TRBD2, 6 bases. V lost 2 bases and J 3 bases, leaving 14 bases between the germline ends. Per the germline V gene, CDR1 is MNHEY and CDR2 is SMNVEV (reference sequence). This CDR3 is built from 15 residues. DNA of the CDR3: TGTGCCAGCAGTTTAGTCGGGGGTCTCCTCTACGAGCAGTACTTC. Amino acids: CASSLVGGLLYEQYF.

The rearrangement joins TRBV4-2 to TRBJ2-2; 9 nucleotides match TRBD1. Losses at the gene ends were 0 bases for V and 5 bases for J; bases not matched to a gene: 7. The CDR3 is made up of 17 amino acids. Per germline, CDR1 LGHNA and CDR2 YNFKEQ. The CDR3 DNA sequence: TGTGCCAGCAGCCAAGATCAGACAGGGGGTCTGACCGGGGAGCTGTTTTTT. Residues: CASSQDQTGGLTGELFF.

This clone has more than one count but fewer than ten. The chain couples TRBV7-9 to TRBJ2-4, with TRBD1 as a possible D gene (5 bases). The length of the CDR3 is 13 residues. Germline CDR1 is SEHNR and CDR2 is FQNEAQ (reference sequence). Trimming took 3 bases from V and 7 from J, leaving 10 bases between them. CDR3: CASSLIDSNIQYF. CDR3 nucleotide sequence: TGTGCCAGCAGCTTGATTGACAGCAACATTCAGTACTTC. Full variable domain (missing parts from reference TRBV7-9 and TRBJ2-4): DTGVSQNPRHKITKRGQNVTFRCDPISEHNRLYWYRQTLGQGPEFLTYFQNEAQLEKSRLLSDRFSAERPKGSFSTLEIQRTEQGDSAMYLCASSLIDSNIQYFGAGTRLSVL.

The chain carries TRBV9 and TRBJ2-1; 11 bases map to TRBD2. Germline lookup yields CDR1 SGDLS and CDR2 YYNGEE. V gave up 6 bases and J gave up 0 bases; unmatched junction bases: 8. The CDR3 loop spans 17 amino acids. DNA of the CDR3: TGTGCCAGCACCGGGACTAGCGGACTGAGCTCCTACAATGAGCAGTTCTTC. This gives the protein CASTGTSGLSSYNEQFF.

The J gene is TRBJ2-7, the V gene TRBV7-3; TRBD1 matches at 12 bases. Germline CDR1 is SGHTA and CDR2 is FQGTGA. The CDR3 totals 16 residues. The ends lost 5 bases at V and 4 bases at J; junction bases unmatched: 9. CDR3 amino acids: CASSPRGTGGPYEQYF. DNA of the CDR3: TGTGCCAGCAGCCCCCGGGGGACAGGGGGCCCGTACGAGCAGTACTTC. Using reference TRBV7-3 and TRBJ2-7 for the parts outside the CDR3, the full variable domain is GAGVSQTPSNKVTEKGKYVELRCDPISGHTALYWYRQSLGQGPEFLIYFQGTGAADDSGLPNDRFFAVRPEGSVSTLKIQRTERGDSAVYLCASSPRGTGGPYEQYFGPGTRLTVT.

This chain uses TRBV7-8 with TRBJ1-2, with D perhaps TRBD1 (6 bases). This CDR3 has 13 amino acids. V was trimmed by 1 base and J by 7 bases, leaving 10 bases between them. Germline values: CDR1 SGHVS, CDR2 FQNEAQ. The chain's CDR3 is CASSLGGGGGYTF. CDR3 nucleotide sequence: TGTGCCAGCAGCTTAGGAGGGGGGGGTGGCTACACCTTC.

The chain carries TRBV7-3 and TRBJ2-7; 7 positions agree with TRBD2. Looked up from germline, CDR1 is SGHTA and CDR2 is FQGTGA. The J segment lost 0 bases and the V segment lost 3 bases, leaving 5 bases of the junction unmatched. The CDR3 sequence is 15 residues long. DNA for the CDR3: TGTGCCAGCAGCTTCCAGCGGGAAAGCTCCTACGAGCAGTACTTC. Protein: CASSFQRESSYEQYF.

This chain connects TRBV27 to TRBJ2-5, with D unresolved. There are 16 residues in the CDR3. Per germline, CDR1 MNHEY and CDR2 SMNVEV (reference sequence). V gave up 1 base and J gave up 1 base, with 13 bases separating them. CDR3: CASSLYGYQVQETQYF. The CDR3 DNA reads as TGTGCCAGCAGTTTATATGGCTACCAGGTCCAAGAGACCCAGTACTTC.

The chain uses TRBV18 and TRBJ2-7; 7 bases align to TRBD2. The length of the CDR3 is 13 residues. From germline, CDR1 is KGHSH and CDR2 LQKENI. The V segment lost 2 bases and the J segment 5 bases; nucleotides outside the gene matches: 3. The DNA of the CDR3 is TGTGCCAGCTCACCAAGGCGGGAGAACGAGCAGTACTTC. Translating it yields CASSPRRENEQYF.

The chain carries TRBV21-1 and TRBJ1-1. TRBV21-1 is marked as a pseudogene. The CDR3 contains 16 residues. The CDR3 DNA sequence: TGTGCCAGCAGCAACAAACCGGGACTCCTGAACACTGAAGCTTTCTTT. The encoded protein is CASSNKPGLLNTEAFF.

This chain joins TRBV4-2 and TRBJ2-7; 9 nucleotides agree with TRBD2. The CDR3 is 16 amino acids. The junction had 8 bases not matched to a gene; V was cut back by 5 bases and J by 0 bases. Germline V gene sequence: CDR1 LGHNA, CDR2 YNFKEQ. The CDR3 spells CASSEPAGGLSYEQYF. DNA for the CDR3: TGTGCCAGCAGCGAACCTGCGGGAGGGCTCTCCTACGAGCAGTACTTC.

The chain links TRBV11-2 to TRBJ2-1; 7 nucleotides match TRBD2. Germline V gene lookup returns CDR1 SGHAT and CDR2 FQNNGV. The CDR3 has 15 amino acids. V lost 5 bases and J lost 3; bases outside the gene matches: 7. The CDR3 loop is CASSLGWGGYNEQFF. The CDR3 DNA follows: TGTGCCAGCAGCCTAGGGTGGGGGGGCTACAATGAGCAGTTCTTC.

The chain uses TRBV28 and TRBJ2-7; TRBD1 agrees at 9 bases. The junction had 11 bases not matched to a gene; V was cut back by 5 bases and J by 3 bases. CDR3 size: 16 residues. Germline CDR1 MDHEN, CDR2 SYDVKM. CDR3 region: CASSLSGGQGFYEQYF. CDR3 nucleotides: TGTGCCAGCAGTCTCTCCGGGGGACAGGGTTTCTACGAGCAGTACTTC. Looking up the rest from reference TRBV28 and TRBJ2-7 gives the full variable domain: DVKVTQSSRYLVKRTGEKVFLECVQDMDHENMFWYRQDPGLGLRLIYFSYDVKMKEKGDIPEGYSVSREKKERFSLILESASTNQTSMYLCASSLSGGQGFYEQYFGPGTRLTVT.

This clone turned up a few times. V and J are TRBV6-2 or TRBV6-3 and TRBJ1-5; D remains unclear. The CDR3 extends over 15 amino acids. Trimming removed 6 bases from V and 0 bases from J, with 12 bases in between. Germline CDR1 reads MNHEY; CDR2 reads SVGEGT. CDR3: CASRPQAYSNQPQHF. CDR3 nucleotides: TGTGCCAGCAGACCTCAGGCATATAGCAATCAGCCCCAGCATTTT.

This chain's CDR3 is CASSQDLAGGRYTGELFF. As DNA, the CDR3 is TGCGCCAGCAGCCAAGATTTGGCGGGAGGGCGGTACACCGGGGAGCTGTTTTTT. The chain carries TRBV4-3 and TRBJ2-2, with 9 bases identical to TRBD2. The V gene end was trimmed by 0 bases and the J gene end by 3 bases; junction bases not matched to a gene: 8. The CDR3 length is 18 residues. CDR1 is LGHNA, CDR2 YSLEER, per germline.

The chain is built from TRBV6-5 and TRBJ2-5; 7 nucleotides line up with TRBD1. The CDR3 spans 11 residues. CDR1 is MNHEY and CDR2 is SVGAGI in the germline V gene. The J segment lost 5 bases and the V segment lost 10 bases, leaving 4 bases of the junction unmatched. The CDR3 reads CATQQGETQYF. CDR3 nucleotide sequence: TGTGCCACCCAACAGGGGGAGACCCAGTACTTC.

V usage is TRBV28 and J usage is TRBJ1-5; the match to TRBD1 covers 7 bases. Germline CDR1 MDHEN, CDR2 SYDVKM. J lost 4 bases, V lost 6 bases, and 12 bases had no gene match. The CDR3 spans 16 residues. CDR3 sequence (DNA): TGTGCCAGCAGGAAGCAAGGGACAGCGAGAAATCAGCCCCAGCATTTT. Protein: CASRKQGTARNQPQHF.

This chain uses TRBV7-3 with TRBJ2-7, with 12 bases aligning to TRBD1. Germline CDR1 and CDR2: SGHTA and FQGTGA. The CDR3 runs 17 residues. With 7 bases clipped from V and 6 bases from J, the junction kept 16 bases outside the gene matches. The DNA of the CDR3 is TGTGCCAGCATCTCGCCCAGTCGGGACAGGGGGCTGGTCGAGCAGTACTTC. Translation gives CASISPSRDRGLVEQYF.

The J gene is TRBJ1-3, the V gene TRBV18, with D tentatively TRBD1 (6 bases). Between the trimmed V and J ends, which lost 4 bases and 0 bases, there was a span of 7 bases. The CDR3 is 14 residues long. Germline V gene sequence: CDR1 KGHSH, CDR2 LQKENI. CDR3 region: CASSLTGSGNTIYF. The CDR3 DNA is TGTGCCAGCTCACTGACAGGCTCTGGAAACACCATATATTTT.

This clone appeared a few times. The chain carries TRBV19 and TRBJ1-5; 7 bases line up with TRBD1. The ends lost 5 bases at V and 1 base at J; junction bases unmatched: 2. Germline lookup yields CDR1 LNHDA and CDR2 SQIVND (reference sequence). The CDR3 has 14 amino acids. Here the CDR3 reads CASSYRGSNQPQHF. CDR3 bases: TGTGCCAGTAGTTACAGGGGAAGCAATCAGCCCCAGCATTTT.

This clone was seen only a few times. CDR3 sequence (DNA): TGTGCCAGCAGCTTAGAGCCTACAGGGCCTGGGGCCAACGTCCTGACTTTC. It codes for CASSLEPTGPGANVLTF. The V call is TRBV7-9, the J call TRBJ2-6; D perhaps matches TRBD1 (6 bases). This CDR3 is built from 17 residues. Germline values: CDR1 SEHNR, CDR2 FQNEAQ (reference sequence). V was pared by 1 base and J by 2 bases, with 12 bases between.

This chain uses TRBV7-9 with TRBJ2-7; D is unresolved. Trimming took off 4 bases at V and 6 bases at J, with 10 bases between the two ends. The V gene's germline CDR1 is SEHNR and CDR2 FQNEAQ (reference sequence). This CDR3 contains 12 residues. CDR3 nucleotides: TGTGCCAGCAGCTCCTCTATGATCGAGCAGTACTTC. As protein: CASSSSMIEQYF.

The chain couples TRBV11-2 to TRBJ1-2; perhaps TRBD1 as D (5 bases). The CDR3 length is 16 residues. V was clipped by 2 bases and J by 2 bases, with 15 bases between them. Germline lookup yields CDR1 SGHAT and CDR2 FQNNGV. Here the CDR3 reads CASSLNYQGGNYGYTF. CDR3 coding DNA: TGTGCCAGCAGCTTAAATTACCAGGGTGGGAACTATGGCTACACCTTC. The full variable domain, its missing parts supplied by reference TRBV11-2 and TRBJ1-2, is EAGVAQSPRYKIIEKRQSVAFWCNPISGHATLYWYQQILGQGPKLLIQFQNNGVVDDSQLPKDRFSAERLKGVDSTLKIQPAKLEDSAVYLCASSLNYQGGNYGYTFGSGTRLTVV.